This is a list of T cell receptor beta chains from one sample in a study of cytomegalovirus exposure and HLA in healthy donors. The table came from immunoSEQ multiplex PCR; TCRdb's copy has only in-frame clones and leaves some out. Of approximately 83,000 clones in the sample, approximately 80% were seen once. The sample taken for sequencing was PBMCs. Every receptor here comes from a man younger than 35 in good health and CMV-seronegative. The CDR3 runs from the conserved cysteine through the conserved F or W. The order of the fields is J gene, clone size, D gene, V gene, CDR3 protein, CDR3 DNA. The D gene is left open where the match is weak. Size is stated for part of the rows, as once, few or many counts, or as a class when the clone is expanded.

j_gene: TRBJ1-2; abundance: .; d_gene: .; v_gene: TRBV6-5; CDR3aa: CASSIANYGYTF; CDR3nt: TGTGCCAGCAGCATAGCTAACTATGGCTACACCTTC
j_gene: TRBJ1-2; abundance: .; d_gene: TRBD1; v_gene: TRBV6-5; CDR3aa: CASSPGDRGGNGYTF; CDR3nt: TGTGCCAGCAGTCCCGGTGACAGGGGAGGAAATGGCTACACCTTC
j_gene: TRBJ2-7; abundance: .; d_gene: .; v_gene: TRBV21-1; CDR3aa: CASSNNGQLSSYEQYF; CDR3nt: TGTGCCAGCAGCAACAACGGACAGTTGAGCTCCTACGAGCAGTACTTC
j_gene: TRBJ1-4; abundance: .; d_gene: .; v_gene: TRBV4-2; CDR3aa: CASSQELRLYRPEKLFF; CDR3nt: TGTGCCAGCAGCCAAGAACTAAGGCTTTATAGGCCTGAAAAACTGTTTTTT
j_gene: TRBJ2-5; abundance: .; d_gene: TRBD2; v_gene: TRBV19; CDR3aa: CASRERGGETQYF; CDR3nt: TGTGCCAGTAGGGAACGGGGAGGGGAGACCCAGTACTTC
j_gene: TRBJ2-6; abundance: .; d_gene: .; v_gene: TRBV10-3; CDR3aa: CAISQTDSGANVLTF; CDR3nt: TGTGCCATCAGCCAGACTGACTCTGGGGCCAACGTCCTGACTTTC
j_gene: TRBJ2-2; abundance: once; d_gene: .; v_gene: TRBV11-2; CDR3aa: CTGLMNTGELFF; CDR3nt: TGTACAGGGCTAATGAACACCGGGGAGCTGTTTTTT
j_gene: TRBJ2-5; abundance: .; d_gene: .; v_gene: TRBV18; CDR3aa: CASSPNGQETQYF; CDR3nt: TGTGCCAGCTCACCCAACGGGCAAGAGACCCAGTACTTC
j_gene: TRBJ2-1; abundance: .; d_gene: TRBD2; v_gene: TRBV18; CDR3aa: CASSPPGLAGDLSYNEQFF; CDR3nt: TGTGCCAGCTCACCACCGGGTCTAGCGGGGGATCTCTCCTACAATGAGCAGTTCTTC
j_gene: TRBJ2-7; abundance: .; d_gene: .; v_gene: TRBV6-1; CDR3aa: CASSELREQYF; CDR3nt: TGTGCCAGCAGTGAGTTGCGCGAGCAGTACTTC
j_gene: TRBJ2-3; abundance: .; d_gene: .; v_gene: TRBV6-5; CDR3aa: CASSYSRGWSTDTQYF; CDR3nt: TGTGCCAGCAGTTACTCTAGAGGGTGGAGCACAGATACGCAGTATTTT
j_gene: TRBJ2-1; abundance: .; d_gene: .; v_gene: TRBV7-8; CDR3aa: CASSFSRGRVGNEQFF; CDR3nt: TGTGCCAGCAGCTTCAGCAGGGGAAGAGTGGGCAATGAGCAGTTCTTC
j_gene: TRBJ1-2; abundance: few; d_gene: TRBD1; v_gene: TRBV30; CDR3aa: CAWSGDRVRGGGYTF; CDR3nt: TGTGCCTGGAGTGGAGACAGGGTGCGAGGAGGTGGCTACACCTTC
j_gene: TRBJ2-7; abundance: .; d_gene: TRBD1; v_gene: TRBV30; CDR3aa: CAWSPGGYEQYF; CDR3nt: TGTGCCTGGAGTCCAGGGGGCTACGAGCAGTACTTC
j_gene: TRBJ1-3; abundance: once; d_gene: TRBD1; v_gene: TRBV6-5; CDR3aa: CATQKTGKGNTIYF; CDR3nt: TGTGCCACACAGAAGACAGGGAAGGGAAACACCATATATTTT
j_gene: TRBJ2-3; abundance: .; d_gene: .; v_gene: TRBV19; CDR3aa: CASSIPGSTDTQYF; CDR3nt: TGTGCCAGTAGTATCCCAGGGAGCACAGATACGCAGTATTTT
j_gene: TRBJ2-7; abundance: .; d_gene: .; v_gene: TRBV5-4; CDR3aa: CASSFGGALSYEQYF; CDR3nt: TGTGCCAGCAGCTTCGGCGGGGCCCTCTCCTACGAGCAGTACTTC
j_gene: TRBJ2-3; abundance: .; d_gene: TRBD2; v_gene: TRBV7-3; CDR3aa: CASSLQPSGGRDTQYF; CDR3nt: TGTGCCAGCAGCTTACAGCCTAGCGGGGGCCGGGATACGCAGTATTTT
j_gene: TRBJ2-1; abundance: once; d_gene: .; v_gene: TRBV19; CDR3aa: CASSMPRVGGNEQFF; CDR3nt: TGTGCCAGTAGTATGCCCAGGGTAGGGGGCAATGAGCAGTTCTTC
j_gene: TRBJ1-3; abundance: few; d_gene: .; v_gene: TRBV27; CDR3aa: CASSPFRTGFSGNTIYF; CDR3nt: TGTGCCAGCAGTCCATTCCGAACAGGATTCTCTGGAAACACCATATATTTT
j_gene: TRBJ2-4; abundance: .; d_gene: TRBD1; v_gene: TRBV28; CDR3aa: CASSPRQGSGNIQYF; CDR3nt: TGTGCCAGCAGTCCTAGACAGGGAAGCGGAAACATTCAGTACTTC
j_gene: TRBJ1-1; abundance: .; d_gene: .; v_gene: TRBV6-1; CDR3aa: CASSSLEGRYTEAFF; CDR3nt: TGTGCCAGCAGTTCGCTGGAGGGACGGTACACTGAAGCTTTCTTT
j_gene: TRBJ1-5; abundance: .; d_gene: .; v_gene: TRBV9; CDR3aa: CASSAAGTGQPQHF; CDR3nt: TGTGCCAGCAGCGCCGCGGGGACGGGTCAGCCCCAGCATTTT
j_gene: TRBJ1-1; abundance: .; d_gene: .; v_gene: TRBV9; CDR3aa: CASSVSFQSNTEAFF; CDR3nt: TGTGCCAGCAGCGTATCTTTTCAGTCGAACACTGAAGCTTTCTTT
j_gene: TRBJ1-1; abundance: .; d_gene: .; v_gene: TRBV5-1; CDR3aa: CASSLGGHDTEAFF; CDR3nt: TGCGCCAGCAGCTTGGGGGGGCACGACACTGAAGCTTTCTTT
j_gene: TRBJ2-3; abundance: .; d_gene: TRBD2; v_gene: TRBV19; CDR3aa: CASTPRRGGITDTQYF; CDR3nt: TGTGCCAGTACCCCAAGGCGGGGGGGCATAACAGATACGCAGTATTTT
j_gene: TRBJ1-2; abundance: medium-sized; d_gene: .; v_gene: TRBV10-2; CDR3aa: CASSARTLTRPAGYTF; CDR3nt: TGCGCCAGCAGTGCTAGGACACTCACAAGGCCGGCGGGCTACACCTTC
j_gene: TRBJ1-2; abundance: .; d_gene: .; v_gene: TRBV13; CDR3aa: CASSPAAGRDGYTF; CDR3nt: TGTGCCAGCAGCCCCGCGGCCGGCCGGGATGGCTACACCTTC
j_gene: TRBJ1-5; abundance: .; d_gene: .; v_gene: TRBV10-3; CDR3aa: CAISDEAIAPLVHF; CDR3nt: TGTGCCATCAGTGATGAGGCAATCGCACCGCTGGTACATTTT
j_gene: TRBJ1-1; abundance: .; d_gene: .; v_gene: TRBV18; CDR3aa: CASSPLADTEAFF; CDR3nt: TGTGCCAGCTCACCACTTGCGGACACTGAAGCTTTCTTT
j_gene: TRBJ1-2; abundance: .; d_gene: .; v_gene: TRBV9; CDR3aa: CASSAPGFRIYGYTF; CDR3nt: TGTGCCAGCAGTGCTCCGGGGTTCAGGATATATGGCTACACCTTC
j_gene: TRBJ2-7; abundance: .; d_gene: .; v_gene: TRBV28; CDR3aa: CASSEEGLFSYEQYF; CDR3nt: TGTGCCAGCAGTGAGGAGGGACTTTTCTCCTACGAGCAGTACTTC
j_gene: TRBJ2-1; abundance: .; d_gene: .; v_gene: TRBV19; CDR3aa: CASSVEQGLEQFF; CDR3nt: TGTGCCAGTAGCGTTGAACAGGGCTTAGAGCAGTTCTTC
j_gene: TRBJ1-1; abundance: .; d_gene: .; v_gene: TRBV5-1; CDR3aa: CASSVIPGDTEAFF; CDR3nt: TGCGCCAGCAGCGTGATTCCAGGGGACACTGAAGCTTTCTTT
j_gene: TRBJ2-1; abundance: once; d_gene: TRBD2; v_gene: TRBV10-2; CDR3aa: CASSERSGGADNEQFF; CDR3nt: TGCGCCAGCAGTGAGAGGAGCGGGGGGGCGGATAATGAGCAGTTCTTC
j_gene: TRBJ2-1; abundance: .; d_gene: .; v_gene: TRBV12-5; CDR3aa: CASGSPLGSYNEQFF; CDR3nt: TGTGCTAGTGGTTCCCCGCTCGGCTCCTACAATGAGCAGTTCTTC
j_gene: TRBJ2-3; abundance: .; d_gene: .; v_gene: TRBV4-1; CDR3aa: CASSPDSGPTDTQYF; CDR3nt: TGCGCCAGCAGCCCGGACAGTGGCCCAACAGATACGCAGTATTTT
j_gene: TRBJ2-7; abundance: .; d_gene: TRBD2; v_gene: TRBV6-4; CDR3aa: CASSDSKGRALSYEQYF; CDR3nt: TGTGCCAGCAGTGACTCTAAAGGGAGGGCGCTCTCCTACGAGCAGTACTTC
j_gene: TRBJ1-1; abundance: .; d_gene: .; v_gene: TRBV5-1; CDR3aa: CASSLSSGGLVRTEAFF; CDR3nt: TGCGCCAGCAGCTTGTCCTCAGGAGGATTGGTGAGGACTGAAGCTTTCTTT
j_gene: TRBJ2-3; abundance: .; d_gene: TRBD1; v_gene: TRBV7-9; CDR3aa: CASSPRGPDTQYF; CDR3nt: TGTGCCAGCAGCCCAAGGGGGCCGGATACGCAGTATTTT
j_gene: TRBJ2-7; abundance: .; d_gene: .; v_gene: TRBV29-1; CDR3aa: CSVVLQGYYEQYF; CDR3nt: TGCAGCGTTGTGTTGCAGGGATACTACGAGCAGTACTTC
j_gene: TRBJ2-2; abundance: .; d_gene: .; v_gene: TRBV18; CDR3aa: CASSSGTKNTGELFF; CDR3nt: TGTGCCAGCTCGTCCGGGACAAAGAACACCGGGGAGCTGTTTTTT
j_gene: TRBJ1-4; abundance: .; d_gene: .; v_gene: TRBV2; CDR3aa: CASSVQGSWANEKLFF; CDR3nt: TGTGCCAGCAGTGTCCAGGGGTCATGGGCTAATGAAAAACTGTTTTTT
j_gene: TRBJ2-5; abundance: .; d_gene: TRBD1; v_gene: TRBV10-3; CDR3aa: CAISESEGGSETQYF; CDR3nt: TGTGCCATCAGTGAGTCGGAAGGGGGCTCAGAGACCCAGTACTTC
j_gene: TRBJ2-5; abundance: .; d_gene: TRBD2; v_gene: TRBV29-1; CDR3aa: CSVGDSGGPSETQYF; CDR3nt: TGCAGCGTTGGCGATAGCGGGGGGCCGAGTGAGACCCAGTACTTC
j_gene: TRBJ2-1; abundance: .; d_gene: .; v_gene: TRBV10-1; CDR3aa: CASSEGAIHEQFF; CDR3nt: TGCGCCAGCAGTGAGGGGGCAATCCATGAGCAGTTCTTC
j_gene: TRBJ1-3; abundance: .; d_gene: .; v_gene: TRBV2; CDR3aa: CASSGPARGQLTIYF; CDR3nt: TGTGCCAGCAGTGGCCCCGCCAGGGGCCAGTTAACCATATATTTT
j_gene: TRBJ1-2; abundance: .; d_gene: TRBD1; v_gene: TRBV30; CDR3aa: CACIHRQGAFYGYTF; CDR3nt: TGTGCCTGCATCCACCGACAGGGGGCCTTCTATGGCTACACCTTC
j_gene: TRBJ2-5; abundance: .; d_gene: .; v_gene: TRBV4-2; CDR3aa: CASSQDLKQASYQETQYF; CDR3nt: TGTGCCAGCAGCCAAGATTTGAAACAGGCAAGCTACCAAGAGACCCAGTACTTC
j_gene: TRBJ1-5; abundance: .; d_gene: TRBD1; v_gene: TRBV5-8; CDR3aa: CASSLEGQGARQPQHF; CDR3nt: TGTGCCAGCAGCTTGGAGGGACAGGGGGCCCGGCAGCCCCAGCATTTT
j_gene: TRBJ1-2; abundance: few; d_gene: TRBD1; v_gene: TRBV6-5; CDR3aa: CASTQGGGYTF; CDR3nt: TGTGCCAGCACCCAGGGGGGTGGCTACACCTTC
j_gene: TRBJ1-3; abundance: few; d_gene: .; v_gene: TRBV5-1; CDR3aa: CASSKGVSGNTIYF; CDR3nt: TGCGCCAGCAGCAAAGGGGTCTCTGGAAACACCATATATTTT